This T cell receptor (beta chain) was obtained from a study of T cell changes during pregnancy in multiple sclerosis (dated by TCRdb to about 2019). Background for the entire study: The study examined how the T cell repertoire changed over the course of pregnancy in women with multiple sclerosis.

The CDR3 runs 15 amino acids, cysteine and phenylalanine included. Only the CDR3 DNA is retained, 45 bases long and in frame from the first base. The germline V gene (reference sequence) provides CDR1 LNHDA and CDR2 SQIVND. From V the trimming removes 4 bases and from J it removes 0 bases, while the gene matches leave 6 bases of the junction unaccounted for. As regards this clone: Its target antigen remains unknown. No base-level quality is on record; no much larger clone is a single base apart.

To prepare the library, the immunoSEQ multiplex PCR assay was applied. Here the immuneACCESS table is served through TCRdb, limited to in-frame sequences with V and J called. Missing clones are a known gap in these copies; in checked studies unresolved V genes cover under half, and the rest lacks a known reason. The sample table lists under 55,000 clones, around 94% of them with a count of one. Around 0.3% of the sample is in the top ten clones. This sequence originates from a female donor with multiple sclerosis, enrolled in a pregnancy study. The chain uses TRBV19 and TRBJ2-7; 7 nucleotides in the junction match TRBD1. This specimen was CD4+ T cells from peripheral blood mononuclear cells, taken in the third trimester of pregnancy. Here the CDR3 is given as CASSTPRQGSYEQYF. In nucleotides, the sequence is TGTGCCAGTAGTACGCCTCGACAGGGCTCCTACGAGCAGTACTTC.